This T cell receptor beta chain was captured in a study of cytomegalovirus exposure and HLA in healthy donors. Both 60 Vbeta primers and 13 Jbeta primers went into the PCR. Data came from immunoSEQ multiplex PCR; TCRdb stores just in-frame clones and leaves some out. This table holds about 180,000 clones, over 60% found once. Trimming cost V 3 bases and J 5 bases, with 8 bases left between them. In germline, CDR1 is SGHRS, CDR2 YFSETQ. This CDR3 region has 13 residues. Remarks on this clone: The antigen is undetermined.

Study-wide points: A missense variant in DCLRE1C was later tied to TCR beta V- and J-gene trimming. The majority of CMV-associated TCR beta chains were reported as apparently HLA-restricted in a later analysis. Accurate prediction of most subjects' HLA-A and HLA-B alleles from TCR beta sequences was reported. The study listed approximately 170 cytomegalovirus-associated TCR beta chains.

The source material was PBMCs. The receptor was isolated from a man aged 40-49 years in good health and CMV-seronegative. The rearrangement uses TRBV5-1 and TRBJ1-4; D uncertain. CDR3 in DNA: TGCGCCAGCAGCTGGAGGGAGAATGAAAAACTGTTTTTT. This gives the protein CASSWRENEKLFF.